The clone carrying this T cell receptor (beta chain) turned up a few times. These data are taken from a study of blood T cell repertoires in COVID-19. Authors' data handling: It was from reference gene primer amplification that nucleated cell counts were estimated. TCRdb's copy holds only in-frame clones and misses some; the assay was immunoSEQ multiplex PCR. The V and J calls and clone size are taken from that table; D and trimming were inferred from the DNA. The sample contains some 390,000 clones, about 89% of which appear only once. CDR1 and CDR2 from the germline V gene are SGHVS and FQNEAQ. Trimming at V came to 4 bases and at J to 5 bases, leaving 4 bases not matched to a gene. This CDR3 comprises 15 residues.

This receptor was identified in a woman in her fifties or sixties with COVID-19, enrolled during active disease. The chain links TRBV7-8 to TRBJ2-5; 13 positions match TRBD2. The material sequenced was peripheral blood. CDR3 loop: CASSSWTSGGETQYF. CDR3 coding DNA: TGTGCCAGCAGCTCCTGGACTAGCGGGGGCGAGACCCAGTACTTC.